Listed here is a single TCR beta chain. Its antigen is as yet unknown. This PCR relied on a set of 60 Vbeta primers and 13 Jbeta primers. TCRdb keeps only in-frame clones here, not all; method: immunoSEQ multiplex PCR. The repertoire holds about 130,000 clones, with roughly 70% as singletons. This entry comes from a study of cytomegalovirus exposure and HLA in healthy donors. Findings and limits, study-wide: Later analysis identified a missense DCLRE1C variant that was linked to TCR beta V- and J-gene trimming. Under in vitro conditions, three CMV-associated chains were confirmed as specific for CMV antigens.

Trimming took 4 bases from V and 1 from J; bases not matched to a gene: 3. The CDR3 contains 15 residues. Germline loops: CDR1 SEHNR, CDR2 FQNEAQ (reference sequence). This TCR was recovered from a man between 18 and 35 years old in good health and CMV-seropositive. The chain couples TRBV7-9 to TRBJ1-5, with 8 nucleotides matching TRBD1. The sample comprised PBMCs. CDR3 amino acids: CASSSDRVSNQPQHF. CDR3 in DNA: TGTGCCAGCAGCTCGGACAGGGTGAGCAATCAGCCCCAGCATTTT.